These T cell receptor beta chains were read from a single sample in a study of blood T cells in healthy people across ages. From the 5' RACE reads, TCRdb called clonotypes with MiXCR, one entry per CDR3 protein. The repertoire holds about 1.8 million distinct CDR3 sequences, with 49% as singletons. Sequences were obtained from blood. Receptors originate from a woman in her 40s in good health. Each CDR3 is given with its conserved first and last residue. D genes are given only for firm matches. For some rows the clone size is stated as once, few or many, or as a class when expanded; others skip it.

size	V	D	J	CDR3	DNA
few	TRBV5-1	TRBD1	TRBJ1-2	CASGLTGGRGYTF	TGCGCCAGCGGTCTAACAGGGGGCCGGGGCTACACCTTC
NA	TRBV6-2/TRBV6-3	TRBD2	TRBJ2-1	CASSTPGLAGGMDNEQFF	TGTGCCAGCAGTACTCCGGGACTAGCGGGGGGGATGGACAATGAGCAGTTCTTC
NA	TRBV28	NA	TRBJ2-5	CASRLWYPAETQYF	TGTGCCAGCCGTTTATGGTACCCAGCGGAGACCCAGTACTTC
few	TRBV12-3/TRBV12-4	NA	TRBJ1-2	CASSAPLGVGYTF	TGTGCCAGCAGTGCTCCCCTGGGGGTGGGCTACACCTTC
once	TRBV6-1	TRBD1	TRBJ1-6	CASSEAERGHSPLHF	TGTGCCAGCAGTGAAGCGGAGAGGGGGCATTCACCCCTCCACTTT
NA	TRBV10-2	TRBD2	TRBJ2-2	CASSESRTSASGELFF	TGCGCCAGCAGTGAGTCTAGGACTAGCGCATCCGGGGAGCTGTTTTTT
few	TRBV6-2/TRBV6-3	NA	TRBJ2-7	CASSYSNEPHEQYF	TGTGCCAGCAGTTACTCGAATGAGCCACACGAGCAGTACTTC
NA	TRBV29-1	NA	TRBJ2-7	CSALLRVQSYEQYF	TGCAGCGCCCTCTTAAGGGTTCAGTCCTACGAGCAGTACTTC
NA	TRBV27	NA	TRBJ1-2	CASGPGQSQNYGYTF	TGTGCCAGCGGGCCAGGACAGAGCCAAAACTATGGCTACACCTTC
NA	TRBV6-2/TRBV6-3	NA	TRBJ1-2	CASRTPGVPLLNGYTF	TGTGCCAGCAGGACACCGGGAGTCCCCCTCTTAAACGGCTACACCTTC
many	TRBV5-1	NA	TRBJ1-6	CASSLEQVTPLHF	TGCGCCAGCAGCTTGGAACAGGTGACACCCCTCCACTTT
NA	TRBV28	TRBD2	TRBJ2-3	CASSIAGGPHTDTQYF	TGTGCCAGCAGTATCGCGGGGGGTCCACACACAGATACGCAGTATTTT
NA	TRBV20-1	TRBD1	TRBJ2-7	CSAQGQGLLNEQYF	TGCAGTGCCCAGGGACAGGGTTTACTAAACGAGCAGTACTTC
NA	TRBV6-2/TRBV6-3	TRBD2	TRBJ2-1	CASSYSMTSGGYNEQFF	TGTGCCAGCAGTTACTCTATGACTAGCGGGGGCTACAATGAGCAGTTCTTC
few	TRBV6-6	NA	TRBJ2-1	CASGGLSYNEQFF	TGTGCCAGCGGGGGGCTCTCCTACAATGAGCAGTTCTTC